This T cell receptor (beta chain) was identified during a study of PD-L1 blockade in urothelial cancer. About the research overall: Enrolled patients had been treated previously with 0 to 3 chemotherapy regimens.

Turning to this clone: Its matching antigen is unknown.

Assay: immunoSEQ multiplex PCR; the TCRdb copy retains only in-frame clones and omits some. The sample shows about 110,000 clones, approximately 89% of them seen only once. Germline CDR1 LGHNA, CDR2 YSLEER. V shed 3 bases and J shed 7 bases, with 11 bases lying between them. This CDR3 has 13 amino acids. Study-wide findings and caveats: Those with durable benefit had larger increases in tumor-associated blood clones at 3 weeks.

As for time point: peripheral blood 6 weeks after treatment start. This receptor was taken from a man aged 55-75 years with urothelial cancer. The chain carries TRBV4-3 and TRBJ2-3; D not certain. The starting material was PBMCs, obtained around atezolizumab (anti-PD-L1) treatment. CDR3 sequence reads: CASSHTRSNTQYF. The CDR3 DNA follows: TGCGCCAGCAGCCACACCCGTAGCAATACGCAGTATTTT.